This T cell receptor beta chain came from a study of blood T cells in healthy people across ages. A J-beta primer mix and a sample-barcoded 5' primer were used in a second PCR of about 6 to 12 cycles. MiXCR, run by TCRdb on the 5' RACE reads, gives a single entry per CDR3 protein. The sample yields some 690,000 distinct CDR3 sequences, 22% seen once. The donors, all healthy, were Caucasians living in Russia, aged about 6 to 100. Germline CDR1 and CDR2: SGHVS and FQNEAQ. The CDR3 has 10 residues. This clonotype has only a few counts. This chain links TRBV7-8 with TRBJ2-7; possibly TRBD1 for D (5 bases). TRBJ2-5 matches the DNA end more closely, so the J call is doubtful. Sequencing used blood. The receptor was isolated from a man aged 70 or older in good health. CDR3 in amino acids: CAIKGETQYF. Here the CDR3 DNA reads TGTGCCATCAAGGGGGAGACCCAGTACTTC.